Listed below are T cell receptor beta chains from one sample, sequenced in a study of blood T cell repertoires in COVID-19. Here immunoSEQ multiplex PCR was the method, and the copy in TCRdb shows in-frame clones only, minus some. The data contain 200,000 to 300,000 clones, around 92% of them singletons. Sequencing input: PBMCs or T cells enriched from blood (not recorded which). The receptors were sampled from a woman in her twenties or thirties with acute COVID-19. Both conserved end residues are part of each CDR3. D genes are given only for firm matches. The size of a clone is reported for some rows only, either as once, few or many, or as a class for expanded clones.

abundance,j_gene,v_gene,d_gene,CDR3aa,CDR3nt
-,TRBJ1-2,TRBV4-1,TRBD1,CASSQDNRGLYTF,TGCGCCAGCAGCCAGGACAACAGGGGCTTGTACACCTTC
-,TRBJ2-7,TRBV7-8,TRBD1,CASSSGTGVYEQYF,TGTGCCAGCAGCTCGGGGACAGGGGTCTACGAGCAGTACTTC
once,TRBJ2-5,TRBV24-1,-,CATSDQDSQETQYF,TGTGCCACCAGTGATCAGGACAGCCAAGAGACCCAGTACTTC
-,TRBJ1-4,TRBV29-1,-,CSVGGANEKLFF,TGCAGCGTTGGGGGGGCTAATGAAAAACTGTTTTTT
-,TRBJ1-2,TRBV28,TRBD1,CASSSGQVYGYTF,TGTGCCAGCAGTAGCGGACAGGTCTATGGCTACACCTTC
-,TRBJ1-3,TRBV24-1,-,CATSDPTGPGNTIYF,TGTGCCACCAGTGATCCCACAGGGCCTGGAAACACCATATATTTT
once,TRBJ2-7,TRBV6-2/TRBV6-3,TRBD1,CASSYARDRDTDF,TGTGCCAGCAGTTACGCACGGGACAGGGACACGGACTTC
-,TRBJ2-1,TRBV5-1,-,CASSLHPGGGGGNEQFF,TGCGCCAGCAGCTTGCATCCCGGGGGCGGGGGCGGGAATGAGCAGTTCTTC
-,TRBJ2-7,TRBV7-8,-,CASSARGEQYF,TGTGCCAGCAGCGCCCGGGGAGAGCAGTACTTC
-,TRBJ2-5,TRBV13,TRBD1,CASSLGRRQGFETQYF,TGTGCCAGCAGCTTAGGCCGGAGACAGGGGTTCGAGACCCAGTACTTC
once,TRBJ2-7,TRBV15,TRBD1,CATSRARTGAQYEQYF,TGTGCCACCAGCAGAGCAAGGACAGGGGCCCAGTACGAGCAGTACTTC
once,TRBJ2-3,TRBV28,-,CASSRSRGKNTDTQYF,TGTGCCAGCAGTCGGAGCAGGGGTAAGAACACAGATACGCAGTATTTT
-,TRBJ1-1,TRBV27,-,CASTSGMNTEAFF,TGTGCCAGCACCTCAGGGATGAACACTGAAGCTTTCTTT
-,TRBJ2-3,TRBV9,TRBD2,CASSVTSGGPPDTQYF,TGTGCCAGCAGCGTTACTAGCGGGGGGCCCCCAGATACGCAGTATTTT
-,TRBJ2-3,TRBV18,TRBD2,CASSPPTGGRTDTQYF,TGTGCCAGCTCACCTCCCACGGGGGGTCGCACAGATACGCAGTATTTT
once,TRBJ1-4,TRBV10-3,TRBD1,CAISDLGQGYEKLFF,TGTGCCATCAGTGATCTGGGACAGGGTTATGAAAAACTGTTTTTT
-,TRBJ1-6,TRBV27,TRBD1,CASSLSATGGWGNSPLHF,TGTGCCAGCAGTTTATCGGCCACAGGGGGCTGGGGTAATTCACCCCTCCACTTT
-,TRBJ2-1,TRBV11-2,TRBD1,CASSQAPGQSNEQFF,TGTGCCAGCAGCCAAGCCCCGGGACAGAGCAATGAGCAGTTCTTC
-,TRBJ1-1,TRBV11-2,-,CASSLAGRNTEAFF,TGTGCCAGCAGCTTAGCCGGGAGGAACACTGAAGCTTTCTTT
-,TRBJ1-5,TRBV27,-,CASSSQGLGQPQHF,TGTGCCAGCAGTTCACAGGGTTTAGGACAGCCCCAGCATTTT
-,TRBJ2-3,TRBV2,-,CASSARGLGHTDTQYF,TGTGCCAGCAGTGCTCGTGGGTTGGGACACACAGATACGCAGTATTTT
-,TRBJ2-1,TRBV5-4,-,CASSAGPTDLNEQFF,TGTGCCAGCAGCGCGGGACCCACGGACCTCAATGAGCAGTTCTTC
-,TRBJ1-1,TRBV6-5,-,CASSYLVFPNTEAFF,TGTGCCAGCAGTTACTTAGTATTTCCGAACACTGAAGCTTTCTTT
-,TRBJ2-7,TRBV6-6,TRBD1,CASRLGQGRSYEQYF,TGTGCCAGCAGACTAGGACAGGGTAGATCCTACGAGCAGTACTTC
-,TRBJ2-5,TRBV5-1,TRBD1,CASSVLGQAQETQYF,TGCGCCAGCAGCGTTCTAGGACAGGCACAAGAGACCCAGTACTTC
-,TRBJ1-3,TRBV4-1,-,CASSQDRDRTYSGNTIYF,TGCGCCAGCAGCCAAGATAGAGACAGGACTTACTCTGGAAACACCATATATTTT
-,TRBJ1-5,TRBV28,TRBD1,CASSSPGTGGSNQPQHF,TGTGCCAGCAGTTCCCCTGGGACAGGGGGGAGCAATCAGCCCCAGCATTTT
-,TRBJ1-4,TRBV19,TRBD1,CASSQGTAVNEKLFF,TGTGCCAGTAGTCAAGGGACAGCCGTTAATGAAAAACTGTTTTTT
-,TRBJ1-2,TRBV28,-,CASSSEQGIDGYTF,TGTGCCAGCAGTTCGGAACAGGGTATCGATGGCTACACCTTC
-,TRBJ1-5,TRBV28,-,CASSTAGRYSNQPQHF,TGTGCCAGCAGTACGGCTGGGCGTTATAGCAATCAGCCCCAGCATTTT
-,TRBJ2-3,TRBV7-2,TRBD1,CASSLSTGTGSWDTQYF,TGTGCCAGCAGCCTGAGTACCGGGACAGGGTCCTGGGATACGCAGTATTTT